This T cell receptor (beta chain) was identified during a study of blood T cells in healthy people across ages. A J-beta primer mix and a sample-barcoded 5' primer were used in a second PCR of about 6 to 12 cycles. TCRdb processed the 5' RACE reads anew with MiXCR; each CDR3 protein has one entry. This table has 500,000 to 650,000 distinct CDR3 sequences, roughly a quarter appearing once. Donation came from healthy Caucasian individuals in Russia who were aged roughly 6 to 95. Each sample provided at least 5 micrograms of extracted total RNA. Trimming removed 6 bases at V and 0 bases at J, with 8 bases between. Germline CDR1 and CDR2: SNHLY and FYNNEI. The CDR3 has 13 amino acids. This sample also appeared in a second study, on T cells of mothers and their children. From that paper: The study recruited a few healthy Caucasian mothers and their six children as donors.

The TCR comes from a boy aged 2-15 years in good health. Sample: blood. The chain combines TRBV2 with TRBJ1-1, with a weak D call TRBD1 (5 bases). The CDR3 spells CASSADMNTEAFF. CDR3 bases: TGTGCCAGCAGCGCGGACATGAACACTGAAGCTTTCTTT.